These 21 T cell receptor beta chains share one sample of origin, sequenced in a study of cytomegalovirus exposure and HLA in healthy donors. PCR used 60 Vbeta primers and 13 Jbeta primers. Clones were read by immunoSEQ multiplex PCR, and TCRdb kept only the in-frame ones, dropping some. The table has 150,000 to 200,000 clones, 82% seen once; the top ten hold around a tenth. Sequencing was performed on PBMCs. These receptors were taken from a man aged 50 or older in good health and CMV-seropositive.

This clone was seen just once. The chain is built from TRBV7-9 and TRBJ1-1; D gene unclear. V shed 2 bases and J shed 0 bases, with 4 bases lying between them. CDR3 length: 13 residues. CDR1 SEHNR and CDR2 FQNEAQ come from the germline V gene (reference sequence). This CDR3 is CASSLIMNTEAFF. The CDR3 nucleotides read TGTGCCAGCAGCTTAATCATGAACACTGAAGCTTTCTTT. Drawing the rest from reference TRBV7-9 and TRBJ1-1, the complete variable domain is DTGVSQNPRHKITKRGQNVTFRCDPISEHNRLYWYRQTLGQGPEFLTYFQNEAQLEKSRLLSDRFSAERPKGSFSTLEIQRTEQGDSAMYLCASSLIMNTEAFFGQGTRLTVV.

The CDR3 DNA reads TGTGCCAGCAGCCGTCAGCGAGTAGACTATGGCTACACCTTC. Translated, it gives CASSRQRVDYGYTF. The V gene is TRBV6-1, the J gene TRBJ1-2; D is undetermined. V lost 6 bases, J lost 3 bases, and 14 bases lay in between. Germline assignment: CDR1 MNHNS and CDR2 SASEGT. The CDR3 has 14 amino acids.

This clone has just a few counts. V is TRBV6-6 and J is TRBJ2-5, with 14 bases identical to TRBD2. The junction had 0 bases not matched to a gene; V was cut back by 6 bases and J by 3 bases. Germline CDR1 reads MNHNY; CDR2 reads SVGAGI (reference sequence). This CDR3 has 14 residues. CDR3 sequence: CASRGLAGEETQYF. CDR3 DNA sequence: TGTGCCAGCAGGGGACTAGCGGGGGAAGAGACCCAGTACTTC.

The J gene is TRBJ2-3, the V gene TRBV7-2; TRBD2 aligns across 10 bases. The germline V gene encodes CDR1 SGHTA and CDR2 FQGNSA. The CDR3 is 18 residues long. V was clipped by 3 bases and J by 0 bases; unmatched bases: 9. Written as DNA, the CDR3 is TGTGCCAGCAGCTTGTTAGCGGGGGGAATCCCTAGCACAGATACGCAGTATTTT. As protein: CASSLLAGGIPSTDTQYF.

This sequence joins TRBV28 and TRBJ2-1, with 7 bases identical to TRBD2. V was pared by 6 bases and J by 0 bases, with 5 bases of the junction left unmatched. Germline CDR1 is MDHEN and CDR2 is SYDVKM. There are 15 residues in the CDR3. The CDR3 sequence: CASSLTSDSYNEQFF. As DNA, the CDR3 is TGTGCCAGCAGCCTAACTAGCGACTCCTACAATGAGCAGTTCTTC.

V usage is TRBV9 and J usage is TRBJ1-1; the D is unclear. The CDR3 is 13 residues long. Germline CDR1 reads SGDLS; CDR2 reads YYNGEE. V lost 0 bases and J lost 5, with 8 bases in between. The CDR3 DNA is TGTGCCAGCAGCGTAGGGGAGGCGACTGAAGCTTTCTTT. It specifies CASSVGEATEAFF. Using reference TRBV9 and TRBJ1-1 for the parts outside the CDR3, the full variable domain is DSGVTQTPKHLITATGQRVTLRCSPRSGDLSVYWYQQSLDQGLQFLIQYYNGEERAKGNILERFSAQQFPDLHSELNLSSLELGDSALYFCASSVGEATEAFFGQGTRLTVV.

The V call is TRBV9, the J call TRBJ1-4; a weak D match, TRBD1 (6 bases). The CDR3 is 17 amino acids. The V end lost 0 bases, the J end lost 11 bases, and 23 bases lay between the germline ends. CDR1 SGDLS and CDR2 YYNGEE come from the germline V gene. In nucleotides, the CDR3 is TGTGCCAGCAGCGTAGGATCTGCGGGGGCGGAAGGATATAAACTGTTTTTT. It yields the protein CASSVGSAGAEGYKLFF.

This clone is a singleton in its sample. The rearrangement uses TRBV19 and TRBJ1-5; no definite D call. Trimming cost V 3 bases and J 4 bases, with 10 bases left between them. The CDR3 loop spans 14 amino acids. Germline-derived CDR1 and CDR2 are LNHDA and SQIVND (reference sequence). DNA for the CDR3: TGTGCCAGTAGTATGGGCCAGGTTAATCAGCCCCAGCATTTT. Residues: CASSMGQVNQPQHF.

The CDR3 region is CASARQVQETQYF. The CDR3 region has the DNA TGTGCCAGCGCCCGACAGGTTCAAGAGACCCAGTACTTC. This chain joins TRBV21-1 and TRBJ2-5; the D call in the table, TRBD1, was not verified against the DNA. TRBV21-1 is recorded as a pseudogene. The CDR3 totals 13 residues.

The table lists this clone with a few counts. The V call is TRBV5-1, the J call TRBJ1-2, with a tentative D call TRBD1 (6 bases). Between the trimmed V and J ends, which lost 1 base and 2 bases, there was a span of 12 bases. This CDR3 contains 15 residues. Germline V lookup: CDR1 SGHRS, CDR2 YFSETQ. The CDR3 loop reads CASSLSQGSNYGYTF. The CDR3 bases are TGCGCCAGCAGCTTGTCTCAGGGGTCGAACTATGGCTACACCTTC.

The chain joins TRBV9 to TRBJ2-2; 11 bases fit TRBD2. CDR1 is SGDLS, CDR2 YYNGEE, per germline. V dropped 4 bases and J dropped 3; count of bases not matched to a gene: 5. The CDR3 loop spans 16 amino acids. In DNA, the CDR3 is TGTGCCAGCAGCCTTAGCGGGAGGGGCGACACCGGGGAGCTGTTTTTT. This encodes CASSLSGRGDTGELFF.

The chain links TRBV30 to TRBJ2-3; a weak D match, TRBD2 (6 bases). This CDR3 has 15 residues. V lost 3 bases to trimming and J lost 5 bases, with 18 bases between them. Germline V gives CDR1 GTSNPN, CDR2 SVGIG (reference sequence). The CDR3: CAWSPGGTSLDTQYF. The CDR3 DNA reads TGTGCCTGGAGCCCCGGAGGGACTTCGTTAGATACGCAGTATTTT. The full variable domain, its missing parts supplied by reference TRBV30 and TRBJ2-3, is SQTIHQWPATLVQPVGSPLSLECTVEGTSNPNLYWYRQAAGRGLQLLFYSVGIGQISSEVPQNLSASRPQDRQFILSSKKLLLSDSGFYLCAWSPGGTSLDTQYFGPGTRLTVL.

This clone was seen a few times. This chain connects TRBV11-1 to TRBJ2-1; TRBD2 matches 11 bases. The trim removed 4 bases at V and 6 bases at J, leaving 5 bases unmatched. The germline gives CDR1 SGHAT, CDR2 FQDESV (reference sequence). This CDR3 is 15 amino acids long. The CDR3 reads CASSSGTSGANEQFF. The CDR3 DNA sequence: TGTGCCAGCAGCTCTGGGACTAGCGGAGCCAATGAGCAGTTCTTC.

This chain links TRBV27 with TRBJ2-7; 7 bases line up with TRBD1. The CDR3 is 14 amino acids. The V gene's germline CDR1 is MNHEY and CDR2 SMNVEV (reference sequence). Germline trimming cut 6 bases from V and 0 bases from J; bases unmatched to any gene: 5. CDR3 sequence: CASSHGQVSYEQYF. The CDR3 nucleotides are TGTGCCAGCAGCCATGGACAGGTCTCCTACGAGCAGTACTTC.

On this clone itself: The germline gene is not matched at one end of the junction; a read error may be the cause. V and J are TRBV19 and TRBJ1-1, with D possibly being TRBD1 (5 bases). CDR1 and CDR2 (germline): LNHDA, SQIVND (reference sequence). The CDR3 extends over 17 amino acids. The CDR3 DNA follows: TGTGCCAGTACCCCCCAGTCGGCAGGGTGGCCGAACACTGAAGCTTTTTTT. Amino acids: CASTPQSAGWPNTEAFF.

CDR3 loop: CASSARTGMGNTIYF. In DNA form, the CDR3 reads TGTGCCAGCAGTGCCCGTACAGGGATGGGAAACACCATATATTTT. This chain uses TRBV2 with TRBJ1-3; perhaps TRBD1 as D (6 bases). V was trimmed by 4 bases and J by 4 bases, leaving 14 bases between them. CDR1 is SNHLY and CDR2 is FYNNEI in the germline V gene. The CDR3 totals 15 residues.

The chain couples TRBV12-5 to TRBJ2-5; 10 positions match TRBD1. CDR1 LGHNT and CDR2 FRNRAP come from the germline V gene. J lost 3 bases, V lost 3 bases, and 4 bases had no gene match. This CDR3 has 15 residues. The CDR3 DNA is TGTGCTAGTGGTTTAGGGACAGGGGCTGAAGAGACCCAGTACTTC. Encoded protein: CASGLGTGAEETQYF.

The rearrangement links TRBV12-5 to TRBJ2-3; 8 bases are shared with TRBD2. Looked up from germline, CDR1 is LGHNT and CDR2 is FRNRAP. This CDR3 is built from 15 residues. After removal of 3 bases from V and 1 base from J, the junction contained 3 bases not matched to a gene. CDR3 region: CASGLGTSGTDTQYF. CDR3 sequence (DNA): TGTGCTAGTGGTTTAGGGACTAGTGGCACAGATACGCAGTATTTT.

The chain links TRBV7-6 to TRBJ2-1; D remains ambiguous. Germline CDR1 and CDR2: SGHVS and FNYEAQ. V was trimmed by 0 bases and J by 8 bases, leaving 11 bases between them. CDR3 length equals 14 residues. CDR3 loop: CASSLAPFVDEQFF. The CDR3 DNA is TGTGCCAGCAGCTTAGCCCCTTTTGTCGATGAGCAGTTCTTC.

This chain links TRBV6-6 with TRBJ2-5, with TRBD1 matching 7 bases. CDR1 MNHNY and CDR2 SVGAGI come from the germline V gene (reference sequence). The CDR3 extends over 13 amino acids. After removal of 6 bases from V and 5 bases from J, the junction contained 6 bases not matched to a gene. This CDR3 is CASSPGQAETQYF. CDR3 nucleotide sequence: TGTGCCAGCAGCCCTGGACAGGCCGAGACCCAGTACTTC.

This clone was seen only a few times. CDR3 DNA: TGTGCCAGCGGGACTAGCGGGACCTACGAGCAGTACTTC. Its protein is CASGTSGTYEQYF. The gene calls are TRBV6-5 and TRBJ2-7; 13 bases line up with TRBD2. The CDR3 extends over 13 amino acids. CDR1 is MNHEY and CDR2 is SVGAGI in the germline V gene. After removal of 8 bases from V and 2 bases from J, the junction contained 0 bases not matched to a gene.